The 23 T cell receptor beta chains below come from one sample, sequenced in a study of shared clonotypes between healthy human individuals. The data were produced by immunoSEQ multiplex PCR, yet TCRdb's version contains in-frame clones alone and is incomplete. Here the sample spans around 600,000 clones, about 97% being singletons. Material: naive CD4+ T cells sorted from blood. This sample's subset: CD45RA+ positively selected. These receptors were taken from a woman in her 30s in good health.

A word on this clone: The sample carries other DNA sequences with the same CDR3. The chain joins TRBV2 to TRBJ2-7; D call uncertain. The CDR3 has 11 amino acids. Germline CDR1 SNHLY, CDR2 FYNNEI. With 7 bases removed from V and 3 bases from J, the gap between germline ends came to 7 bases. CDR3 nucleotides: TGTGCCAGCACCCCCCTCTACGAGCAGTACTTC. Residues: CASTPLYEQYF.

The chain recombines TRBV30 with TRBJ1-6; D gene uncertain. The CDR3 consists of 11 residues. The V and J ends lost 1 base and 14 bases respectively, with 9 bases between them. CDR1 and CDR2 from the germline V gene are GTSNPN and SVGIG (reference sequence). The CDR3 protein is CAWSAAVALHF. The CDR3 DNA reads TGTGCCTGGAGTGCCGCGGTAGCCCTCCACTTT. Full variable domain (outside the CDR3, taken from reference TRBV30 and TRBJ1-6): SQTIHQWPATLVQPVGSPLSLECTVEGTSNPNLYWYRQAAGRGLQLLFYSVGIGQISSEVPQNLSASRPQDRQFILSSKKLLLSDSGFYLCAWSAAVALHFGNGTRLTVT.

The rearrangement links TRBV6-6 to TRBJ2-5; D perhaps matches TRBD1 (5 bases). The V gene lost 6 bases and the J gene lost 4 bases, with 9 bases spanning the gap. Germline CDR1 and CDR2: MNHNY and SVGAGI (reference sequence). CDR3 length: 12 amino acids. CDR3: CASSSRGETQYF. CDR3 coding DNA: TGTGCCAGCAGCTCAAGGGGAGAGACCCAGTACTTC.

This rearrangement joins TRBV2 to TRBJ2-2, with D perhaps matching TRBD1 (5 bases). This CDR3 is built from 12 residues. V shed 5 bases and J shed 5 bases, with 6 bases lying between them. The germline gives CDR1 SNHLY, CDR2 FYNNEI. The CDR3 spells CASSQGTGELFF. CDR3 bases: TGTGCCAGCAGTCAGGGTACCGGGGAGCTGTTTTTT.

This clone was detected once. The chain has TRBV23-1 and TRBJ2-1; TRBD2 matches 7 bases. TRBV23-1 falls under the ORF class, with uncertain function. This CDR3 is built from 16 residues. The V segment lost 4 bases and the J segment 6 bases; nucleotides outside the gene matches: 12. The CDR3 region is CASSRDGGEWINEQFF. The CDR3 coding sequence is TGCGCCAGCAGTCGGGATGGGGGGGAATGGATCAATGAGCAGTTCTTC.

The chain couples TRBV5-4 to TRBJ2-7; D might be TRBD1 or TRBD2, each matching 5 bases. Trimming cost V 2 bases and J 10 bases, with 16 bases left between them. The CDR3 is 13 amino acids. The germline gives CDR1 SGHNT, CDR2 YYREEE (reference sequence). CDR3 loop: CASSLDPGTRQYF. The CDR3 nucleotides are TGTGCCAGCAGCTTAGACCCTGGGACGAGACAGTACTTC.

The V call is TRBV7-2, the J call TRBJ1-2; weak D call: TRBD1 (5 bases). The CDR3 is 14 amino acids. The V end lost 7 bases, the J end lost 0 bases, and 12 bases lay between the germline ends. Germline V gives CDR1 SGHTA, CDR2 FQGNSA. CDR3 in amino acids: CASNPGRANYGYTF. The DNA of the CDR3 is TGTGCCAGCAATCCGGGACGTGCTAACTATGGCTACACCTTC.

The gene calls are TRBV5-1 and TRBJ2-7; D assignment may be TRBD1 or TRBD2 (5 bases each). In germline, CDR1 is SGHRS, CDR2 YFSETQ. The CDR3 runs to 14 residues. Trimming cost V 0 bases and J 6 bases, with 13 bases left between them. DNA for the CDR3: TGCGCCAGCAGCTTGGATCCGGAGAGGGGCGAGCAGTACTTC. It yields the protein CASSLDPERGEQYF.

Of note for this clone: An end of the junction does not agree with germline; a read error may underlie this. J is TRBJ2-1 and V is TRBV7-9; a weak D match, TRBD2 (6 bases). The germline V gene has CDR1 SEHNR and CDR2 FQNEAQ (reference sequence). CDR3 length: 11 amino acids. The CDR3 loop reads CASSLAMEQFF. For the CDR3, the DNA is TGTGCCAGCAGCCTAGCGATGGAGCAGTTCTTC.

V is TRBV5-1 and J is TRBJ2-1; 10 nucleotides line up with TRBD2. Germline V lookup: CDR1 SGHRS, CDR2 YFSETQ. Trimming removed 3 bases from V and 8 bases from J; junction bases left unmatched: 11. This CDR3 region has 16 residues. CDR3 nucleotide sequence: TGCGCCAGCAGCTACCTCCTAGCGGGAGACTGGGATGAGCAGTTCTTC. This encodes CASSYLLAGDWDEQFF.

The chain is built from TRBV4-1 and TRBJ2-1; D uncertain. The CDR3 is made up of 15 amino acids. CDR1 and CDR2 from the germline V gene are MGHRA and YSYEKL. V gave up 4 bases and J gave up 5 bases, with 15 bases separating them. CDR3 bases: TGCGCCAGCAGCCGGATAAATAACGGAGACAATGAGCAGTTCTTC. It specifies CASSRINNGDNEQFF.

V gene TRBV11-3 combines with J gene TRBJ2-7; D may be TRBD2 (6 bases). The CDR3 consists of 14 residues. V was cut by 3 bases and J by 0 bases, with 9 bases left in between. Germline V gene data show CDR1 as SGHNT and CDR2 as YENEEA. In DNA, the CDR3 is TGTGCCAGCAGCTTTAGGAGGGACTCCTACGAGCAGTACTTC. Its translation: CASSFRRDSYEQYF.

Notes on this clone: The identical CDR3 is also encoded by other nucleotide sequences in the sample. The V call is TRBV20-1, the J call TRBJ1-1; D remains ambiguous. The CDR3 runs to 11 residues. CDR1 and CDR2 (germline): DFQATT, SNEGSKA (reference sequence). Trimming shortened V by 1 base and J by 1 base, and 1 base separated the two germline ends. As DNA, the CDR3 is TGCAGTGCTAGAGGGAACACTGAAGCTTTCTTT. It codes for CSARGNTEAFF.

This chain connects TRBV7-9 to TRBJ2-6, with 8 bases identical to TRBD1. The CDR3 extends over 19 amino acids. Germline loops: CDR1 SEHNR, CDR2 FQNEAQ (reference sequence). V shed 5 bases and J 0 bases; nucleotides not matched to a gene: 12. CDR3 bases: TGTGCCAGCAGCCCAGGACAGGGTACCCCACGCTCTGGGGCCAACGTCCTGACTTTC. Its protein is CASSPGQGTPRSGANVLTF.

The chain carries TRBV7-9 and TRBJ2-7, with a possible D match to TRBD1 (6 bases). CDR3 length: 13 residues. The germline V gene encodes CDR1 SEHNR and CDR2 FQNEAQ (reference sequence). V was pared by 2 bases and J by 3 bases, with 8 bases between. Here the CDR3 reads CASSLRGNYEQYF. The CDR3 region has the DNA TGTGCCAGCAGCTTAAGGGGGAACTACGAGCAGTACTTC.

The V gene is TRBV11-2, the J gene TRBJ1-6, with TRBD1 matching 8 bases. The CDR3 runs 15 residues. Unmatched junction bases numbered 7, after V lost 2 bases and J lost 10 bases. Germline CDR1 and CDR2: SGHAT and FQNNGV. The DNA for the CDR3 is TGTGCCAGCAGCTTACGTGGACAGGGAGGGTCACCCCTCCACTTT. Translating it yields CASSLRGQGGSPLHF.

This clone is a singleton in its sample. This chain uses TRBV7-9 with TRBJ2-7, with D perhaps matching TRBD2 (5 bases). V lost 1 base to trimming and J lost 6 bases, with 13 bases between them. CDR1 and CDR2 (germline): SEHNR, FQNEAQ (reference sequence). The CDR3 contains 14 residues. CDR3 in DNA: TGTGCCAGCAGCTTAGGGGCCCCGGCGGGCGAGCAGTACTTC. Translation: CASSLGAPAGEQYF.

V usage is TRBV7-9 and J usage is TRBJ2-7, with D uncertain. The CDR3 sequence is 12 residues long. Trimming shortened V by 5 bases and J by 6 bases, and 11 bases separated the two germline ends. Per germline, CDR1 SEHNR and CDR2 FQNEAQ (reference sequence). CDR3 protein: CASSLYPVEQYF. DNA for the CDR3: TGTGCCAGCAGCCTATACCCCGTCGAGCAGTACTTC.

This chain joins TRBV25-1 and TRBJ2-1, with 8 bases fitting TRBD1. The CDR3 has 15 residues. V was pared by 3 bases and J by 3 bases, with 4 bases of the junction left unmatched. The germline CDR1 and CDR2 sequences are MGHDK and SYGVNS. This CDR3 is CASSDRDRNYNEQFF. As DNA, the CDR3 is TGTGCCAGCAGTGACCGGGACAGGAACTACAATGAGCAGTTCTTC.

Turning to this clone: This sample also contains other DNA sequences that code for the same CDR3. The V and J genes are TRBV5-1 and TRBJ2-2, with D hard to call. CDR1 is SGHRS, CDR2 YFSETQ, per germline. This CDR3 region has 14 residues. Trimming cost V 3 bases and J 2 bases, with 8 bases left between them. The CDR3 is CASSSSANTGELFF. The CDR3 DNA reads as TGCGCCAGCAGCTCGTCAGCCAACACCGGGGAGCTGTTTTTT. Based on the CDR3 plus reference TRBV5-1 and TRBJ2-2, the full variable domain is KAGVTQTPRYLIKTRGQQVTLSCSPISGHRSVSWYQQTPGQGLQFLFEYFSETQRNKGNFPGRFSGRQFSNSRSEMNVSTLELGDSALYLCASSSSANTGELFFGEGSRLTVL.

The genes are TRBV29-1 and TRBJ2-1, with D tentatively TRBD1 (5 bases). The V gene lost 7 bases and the J gene lost 4 bases, with 17 bases spanning the gap. This CDR3 region has 14 residues. Germline V gene sequence: CDR1 SQVTM, CDR2 ANQGSEA. This CDR3 reads CSGTTPRKYNEQFF. The CDR3 bases are TGCAGCGGGACAACACCTCGAAAATACAATGAGCAGTTCTTC.

This chain joins TRBV28 and TRBJ1-1; D not certain. The CDR3 is made up of 12 amino acids. Per germline, CDR1 MDHEN and CDR2 SYDVKM. Between the trimmed V and J ends, which lost 5 bases and 3 bases, there was a span of 7 bases. The CDR3 nucleotides are TGTGCCAGCAGTACTACTGACACTGAAGCTTTCTTT. This sequence encodes CASSTTDTEAFF.

The V gene is TRBV5-1, the J gene TRBJ2-5, with TRBD2 as a possible D gene (5 bases). Germline V gene lookup returns CDR1 SGHRS and CDR2 YFSETQ. The V end lost 0 bases, the J end lost 11 bases, and 14 bases lay between the germline ends. The CDR3 runs 13 residues. In nucleotides, the CDR3 is TGCGCCAGCAGCTTGGAGCGCACAGCGGAGCAGTACTTC. It is translated as CASSLERTAEQYF.